These T cell receptor beta chains were read from a single sample in a study of blood T cell repertoires in COVID-19. Data came from immunoSEQ multiplex PCR; TCRdb stores just in-frame clones and leaves some out. The repertoire holds tens of thousands of clones, with about 90% as singletons. Sequencing was done on a sample of peripheral blood. The receptors come from a man aged 45-65 years with active COVID-19. CDR3s include the opening cysteine and the closing phenylalanine or tryptophan. The order of the fields is D gene, J gene, V gene, clone size, CDR3 DNA, CDR3 protein. The D gene is left open where the match is weak. Not every row has a clone size; where given, it reads once, few, many or a size class.

D: TRBD1
J: TRBJ2-7
V: TRBV6-5
size: .
DNA: TGTGCCAGCAGTCGGACAGGGTCCTCCTACGAGCAGTACTTC
CDR3: CASSRTGSSYEQYF

D: .
J: TRBJ2-7
V: TRBV6-6
size: .
DNA: TGTGCCAGCACCGTGCGAGCGGGCCCTTCCTACGAGCAGTACTTC
CDR3: CASTVRAGPSYEQYF

D: .
J: TRBJ1-1
V: TRBV30
size: .
DNA: TGTGCCGGCCAAATAGACCGACTGGGGAACACTGAAGCTTTCTTT
CDR3: CAGQIDRLGNTEAFF

D: .
J: TRBJ1-1
V: TRBV6-2/TRBV6-3
size: once
DNA: TGTGCCAGCAGTTACGGCAGGTCCACTGAAGCTTTCTTT
CDR3: CASSYGRSTEAFF

D: TRBD1
J: TRBJ2-7
V: TRBV3-1/TRBV3-2
size: .
DNA: TGTGCCAGCAGCTCCGACAGGGTGGGAGAGCAGTACTTC
CDR3: CASSSDRVGEQYF

D: TRBD1
J: TRBJ1-6
V: TRBV30
size: .
DNA: TGTGCCTGGAGTAAAGGGACAGGGGTTGGTTCACCCCTCCACTTT
CDR3: CAWSKGTGVGSPLHF

D: .
J: TRBJ1-1
V: TRBV5-1
size: .
DNA: TGCGCCAGCAGCTTGTTGGCGGGGTTGGGCACTGAAGCTTTCTTT
CDR3: CASSLLAGLGTEAFF

D: .
J: TRBJ1-5
V: TRBV23-1
size: .
DNA: TGCGCCAGCAATCCTCGGAGGAGAGACCATAGCAATCAGCCCCAGCATTTT
CDR3: CASNPRRRDHSNQPQHF

D: TRBD1
J: TRBJ1-2
V: TRBV4-1
size: .
DNA: TGCGCCAGCAGCCAAGGGACAGGGGGCGGGTTCTTGGTTGGCTACACCTTC
CDR3: CASSQGTGGGFLVGYTF

D: TRBD2
J: TRBJ2-1
V: TRBV5-1
size: .
DNA: TGCGCCAGCAGCCTTAGCGGGGACTTCAGGAATGAGCAGTTCTTC
CDR3: CASSLSGDFRNEQFF

D: .
J: TRBJ2-2
V: TRBV19
size: few
DNA: TGTGCCAGTAGTACCGGGGGGCAGGGCACCGGGGAGCTGTTTTTT
CDR3: CASSTGGQGTGELFF

D: .
J: TRBJ1-1
V: TRBV6-5
size: .
DNA: TGTGCCAGCAGTTACCCCGGGGCAGGGGTTCGACAAGCTTTCTTT
CDR3: CASSYPGAGVRQAFF

D: .
J: TRBJ2-2
V: TRBV2
size: .
DNA: TGTGCCAGCAATAAGGGGCAGGCCCACACCGGGGAGCTGTTTTTT
CDR3: CASNKGQAHTGELFF

D: .
J: TRBJ2-7
V: TRBV5-1
size: .
DNA: TGCGCCAGCAGCTTGGGTAGGACAGTCGAGCAGTACTTC
CDR3: CASSLGRTVEQYF

D: TRBD2
J: TRBJ2-1
V: TRBV9
size: .
DNA: TGTGCCAGCAGCTCTAGCGGTAGCTCCTACAATGAGCAGTTCTTC
CDR3: CASSSSGSSYNEQFF

D: .
J: TRBJ1-2
V: TRBV28
size: .
DNA: TGTGCCAGCAGTTTAGCTCTTTTACGGGATGGCTACACCTTC
CDR3: CASSLALLRDGYTF

D: TRBD2
J: TRBJ2-1
V: TRBV10-2
size: .
DNA: TGCGCCAGCAGGGTAGCGGGGGGGCTTTACAATGAGCAGTTCTTC
CDR3: CASRVAGGLYNEQFF

D: .
J: TRBJ2-5
V: TRBV28
size: .
DNA: TGTGCCAGCCGGACATTGGCAGAGACCCAGTACTTC
CDR3: CASRTLAETQYF

D: .
J: TRBJ2-5
V: TRBV5-1
size: .
DNA: TGCGCCAGCAGCTTGAGCATCGCAGCCGGGGTCCAAGAGACCCAGTACTTC
CDR3: CASSLSIAAGVQETQYF

D: TRBD1
J: TRBJ1-2
V: TRBV6-2/TRBV6-3
size: .
DNA: TGTGCCAGCAGCTCCCTGGGACAGGGGGCTTATGGCTACACCTTC
CDR3: CASSSLGQGAYGYTF

D: TRBD1
J: TRBJ1-4
V: TRBV19
size: .
DNA: TGTGCCAGCCAAGCAGGGGGCTCTAATGAAAAACTGTTTTTT
CDR3: CASQAGGSNEKLFF

D: TRBD1
J: TRBJ1-1
V: TRBV7-2
size: .
DNA: TGTGCCAGCAGCAGTGACAGGGGGGGCACTGAAGCTTTCTTT
CDR3: CASSSDRGGTEAFF

D: TRBD1
J: TRBJ2-1
V: TRBV29-1
size: .
DNA: TGCAGCGTTGGCCAGGGGGCGGGCTATGAGCAGTTCTTC
CDR3: CSVGQGAGYEQFF

D: .
J: TRBJ1-1
V: TRBV6-5
size: .
DNA: TGTGCCAGCAGTTACTCCACCAGGGGGAACACTGAAGCTTTCTTT
CDR3: CASSYSTRGNTEAFF

D: TRBD1
J: TRBJ1-2
V: TRBV7-2
size: .
DNA: TGTGCCAGCAGCAGAAGACAGGGGAACTATGGCTACACCTTC
CDR3: CASSRRQGNYGYTF

D: .
J: TRBJ1-2
V: TRBV6-5
size: .
DNA: TGTGCCAGCAAAGGGCGGGGGCCTGGTCGGTATGGCTACACCTTC
CDR3: CASKGRGPGRYGYTF

D: TRBD1
J: TRBJ2-3
V: TRBV24-1
size: .
DNA: TGTGCCACCAGTGATCTGCCGGGACAGGGGTCAGATACGCAGTATTTT
CDR3: CATSDLPGQGSDTQYF

D: .
J: TRBJ2-7
V: TRBV7-9
size: .
DNA: TGTGCCAGCAGCTTCCCGACAACAGGCGAGCAGTACTTC
CDR3: CASSFPTTGEQYF

D: .
J: TRBJ1-1
V: TRBV7-6
size: once
DNA: TGTGCCAGCATGAAAGGACAGTACACTGAAGCTTTCTTT
CDR3: CASMKGQYTEAFF

D: TRBD2
J: TRBJ2-3
V: TRBV7-3
size: .
DNA: TGTGCCAGCAGCTCCTCCTGGAGTTGGGAGGGGAAAGATACGCAGTATTTT
CDR3: CASSSSWSWEGKDTQYF

D: TRBD1
J: TRBJ2-3
V: TRBV7-9
size: .
DNA: TGTGCCAGCAGCTCTGGACAGGGTTTGGCGGATACGCAGTATTTT
CDR3: CASSSGQGLADTQYF

D: .
J: TRBJ2-6
V: TRBV6-2/TRBV6-3
size: .
DNA: TGTGCCAGCAGCCCTTGGACAGCGGACTCTGGGGCCAACGTCCTGACTTTC
CDR3: CASSPWTADSGANVLTF

D: TRBD2
J: TRBJ2-1
V: TRBV27
size: .
DNA: TGTGCCAGCAGTTCCGCGAGCGGGGGGGTTTCCTACAATGAGCAGTTCTTC
CDR3: CASSSASGGVSYNEQFF

D: .
J: TRBJ2-7
V: TRBV6-1
size: .
DNA: TGTGCCAGCAGTGAAGAAGACAGAAGAGAGCAGTACTTC
CDR3: CASSEEDRREQYF

D: .
J: TRBJ2-7
V: TRBV24-1
size: .
DNA: TGTGCCACCAGTGGAGAAGAAGTACCCTACGAGCAGTACTTC
CDR3: CATSGEEVPYEQYF

D: TRBD1
J: TRBJ1-2
V: TRBV7-8
size: .
DNA: TGTGCCAGCAGCGACCGCTTGACAGGGAACTATGGCTACACCTTC
CDR3: CASSDRLTGNYGYTF

D: .
J: TRBJ2-3
V: TRBV5-1
size: few
DNA: TGCGCCAGCAGCTTGGGCAGGGGCAACACAGATACGCAGTATTTT
CDR3: CASSLGRGNTDTQYF

D: .
J: TRBJ1-1
V: TRBV30
size: .
DNA: TGTGCCTGGAGTGTCATGTTCGGCACTGAAGCTTTCTTT
CDR3: CAWSVMFGTEAFF